Listed here are 5 T cell receptor beta chains from one sample, sequenced in a study of graft-versus-host responses after intestinal transplantation. Method: immunoSEQ multiplex PCR; TCRdb's copy keeps in-frame clones and lacks some. The table lists just over 20,000 clones, nearly 90% of them singletons, with 5.1% in the top ten. The starting material was PBMCs, obtained roughly 64 days after intestinal transplantation. These receptors originate from a human patient who received an intestinal transplant, so some T cells may come from the graft donor.

This clone was counted between two and nine times. V is TRBV6-4 and J is TRBJ2-3, with a tentative D call TRBD2 (7 bases). Looked up from germline, CDR1 is MRHNA and CDR2 is SNTAGT. Trimming left V 3 bases short and J 0 bases short, with 10 bases between. The CDR3 extends over 15 amino acids. The DNA for the CDR3 is TGTGCCAGCAGTGAGGGAGGGGGTAGCACAGATACGCAGTATTTT. The encoded protein is CASSEGGGSTDTQYF.

CDR3 coding DNA: TGTGCCTGGAGCCGAGGACAGTTAGATAGGCATTCACCCCTCCACTTT. It is translated as CAWSRGQLDRHSPLHF. V is TRBV30 and J is TRBJ1-6; TRBD1 is a possible D gene (6 bases). This CDR3 comprises 16 residues. Trimming shortened V by 3 bases and J by 8 bases, and 20 bases separated the two germline ends. CDR1 is GTSNPN, CDR2 SVGIG, per germline (reference sequence).

The CDR3 DNA sequence: TGTGCCAGCAACGGGGGCGGGGATCTAGAAGAGACCCAGTACTTC. Its translation is CASNGGGDLEETQYF. The gene calls are TRBV5-6 and TRBJ2-5; D is tentatively TRBD1 or TRBD2 (6 bases each). CDR3 size: 15 residues. With 6 bases removed from V and 3 bases from J, the gap between germline ends came to 18 bases. Germline CDR1 and CDR2: SGHDT and YYEEEE.

The J gene is TRBJ2-7, the V gene TRBV5-1; TRBD2 matches 13 bases. There are 15 residues in the CDR3. With V trimmed by 6 bases and J by 0 bases, 3 bases remained unmatched. CDR1 is SGHRS, CDR2 YFSETQ, per germline. CDR3 DNA sequence: TGCGCCAGCAAGACTAGCGGGGGGAGCTCCTACGAGCAGTACTTC. Its translation is CASKTSGGSSYEQYF. Full variable domain (remainder filled in from reference TRBV5-1 and TRBJ2-7): KAGVTQTPRYLIKTRGQQVTLSCSPISGHRSVSWYQQTPGQGLQFLFEYFSETQRNKGNFPGRFSGRQFSNSRSEMNVSTLELGDSALYLCASKTSGGSSYEQYFGPGTRLTVT.

The chain carries TRBV2 and TRBJ2-7, with D possibly TRBD2 on 5 matching bases. Germline lookup yields CDR1 SNHLY and CDR2 FYNNEI. This CDR3 has 14 residues. The V end lost 3 bases, the J end lost 5 bases, and 14 bases lay between the germline ends. Written as DNA, the CDR3 is TGTGCCAGCAGTGATTGGGATGCGGGCGACGAGCAGTACTTC. This codes for CASSDWDAGDEQYF.